The 7 T cell receptor beta chains listed next were all sequenced from one sample in a study of cytomegalovirus exposure and HLA in healthy donors. The PCR contained 60 Vbeta and 13 Jbeta primers. The protocol was immunoSEQ multiplex PCR, while the TCRdb copy is restricted to in-frame clones and leaves out a portion. The sample includes about 120,000 clones, 75% to 90% of them seen just once. Sequenced input: PBMCs. Every receptor here comes from a man under 40 in good health and CMV-seropositive.

The gene calls are TRBV18 and TRBJ2-7; tentative D call: TRBD1 (5 bases). CDR1 is KGHSH and CDR2 is LQKENI in the germline V gene. The CDR3 runs 16 residues. V lost 1 base and J lost 3, with 16 bases in between. In DNA, the CDR3 is TGTGCCAGCTCACCACGGCGACAGCCATCTCTCTACGAGCAGTACTTC. This sequence encodes CASSPRRQPSLYEQYF. Filled out from reference TRBV18 and TRBJ2-7, the complete variable domain reads NAGVMQNPRHLVRRRGQEARLRCSPMKGHSHVYWYRQLPEEGLKFMVYLQKENIIDESGMPKERFSAEFPKEGPSILRIQQVVRGDSAAYFCASSPRRQPSLYEQYFGPGTRLTVT.

The chain uses TRBV21-1 and TRBJ2-3; no check of the table's D call, TRBD1, against the DNA was made. TRBV21-1 represents a pseudogene. This CDR3 has 14 residues. The CDR3 coding sequence is TGTGCCAGCAGCGAGGACAGGAACACAGATACGCAGTATTTT. It is translated as CASSEDRNTDTQYF.

This chain connects TRBV2 to TRBJ2-2; 7 bases are shared with TRBD1. V lost 7 bases and J lost 4; bases outside the gene matches: 9. The CDR3 is made up of 15 amino acids. Germline CDR1 SNHLY, CDR2 FYNNEI. The CDR3 DNA reads TGTGCCAGCATCGTAGGGGGCGCGGGCACCGGGGAGCTGTTTTTT. Its protein product is CASIVGGAGTGELFF. The full variable domain, with the rest looked up from reference TRBV2 and TRBJ2-2, is EPEVTQTPSHQVTQMGQEVILRCVPISNHLYFYWYRQILGQKVEFLVSFYNNEISEKSEIFDDQFSVERPDGSNFTLKIRSTKLEDSAMYFCASIVGGAGTGELFFGEGSRLTVL.

The chain carries TRBV5-1 and TRBJ2-2, with TRBD2 matching 8 bases. This CDR3 contains 16 residues. CDR1 is SGHRS and CDR2 is YFSETQ in the germline V gene. Unmatched junction bases numbered 15, after V lost 9 bases and J lost 5 bases. For the CDR3, the DNA is TGCGCCACCGCGGGGGGATCCTCAGGGAGGACCGGGGAGCTGTTTTTT. This encodes CATAGGSSGRTGELFF.

The chain links TRBV6-5 to TRBJ1-2; TRBD1 agrees at 10 bases. The length of the CDR3 is 15 residues. In germline, CDR1 is MNHEY, CDR2 SVGAGI. The trim removed 5 bases at V and 6 bases at J, leaving 9 bases unmatched. CDR3 nucleotides: TGTGCCAGCAGTCCGCCGACAGGGGGCGCGGATGGCTACACCTTC. Translating it yields CASSPPTGGADGYTF.

The J gene is TRBJ2-5, the V gene TRBV14, with 7 bases matching TRBD1. The V and J ends lost 3 bases and 3 bases, in that order; junction bases with no gene match: 10. This CDR3 has 16 amino acids. Germline V gives CDR1 SGHDN, CDR2 FVKESK. CDR3 sequence: CASSHPPTGWEETQYF. The CDR3 DNA follows: TGTGCCAGCAGCCACCCCCCGACAGGGTGGGAAGAGACCCAGTACTTC.

The chain uses TRBV18 and TRBJ2-5, with D possibly TRBD2 on 6 matching bases. The CDR3 is 14 amino acids. CDR1 is KGHSH, CDR2 LQKENI, per germline. The germline V and J ends were trimmed by 0 bases and 5 bases, with 10 bases remaining between them. The CDR3 protein is CASSPPSGGETQYF. The CDR3 DNA is TGTGCCAGCTCACCACCTAGCGGAGGGGAGACCCAGTACTTC. The entire variable domain, with the rest obtained from reference TRBV18 and TRBJ2-5, is as follows: NAGVMQNPRHLVRRRGQEARLRCSPMKGHSHVYWYRQLPEEGLKFMVYLQKENIIDESGMPKERFSAEFPKEGPSILRIQQVVRGDSAAYFCASSPPSGGETQYFGPGTRLLVL.